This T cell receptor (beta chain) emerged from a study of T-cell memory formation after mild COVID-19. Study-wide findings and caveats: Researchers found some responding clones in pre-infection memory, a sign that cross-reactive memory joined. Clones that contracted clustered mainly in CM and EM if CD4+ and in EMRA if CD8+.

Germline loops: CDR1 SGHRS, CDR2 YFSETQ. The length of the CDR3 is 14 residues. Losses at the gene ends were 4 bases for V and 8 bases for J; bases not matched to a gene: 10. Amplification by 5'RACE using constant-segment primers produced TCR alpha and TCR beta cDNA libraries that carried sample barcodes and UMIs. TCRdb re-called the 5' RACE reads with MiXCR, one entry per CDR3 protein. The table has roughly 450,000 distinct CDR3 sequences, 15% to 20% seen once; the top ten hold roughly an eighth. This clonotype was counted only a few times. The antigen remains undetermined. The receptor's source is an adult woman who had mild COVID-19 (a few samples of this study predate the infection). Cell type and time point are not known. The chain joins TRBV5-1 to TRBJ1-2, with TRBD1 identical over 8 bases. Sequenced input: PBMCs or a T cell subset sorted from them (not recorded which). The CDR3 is CASSVDRGGEGYTF. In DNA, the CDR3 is TGCGCCAGCAGCGTCGACAGGGGAGGGGAAGGCTACACCTTC. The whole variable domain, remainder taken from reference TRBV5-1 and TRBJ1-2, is KAGVTQTPRYLIKTRGQQVTLSCSPISGHRSVSWYQQTPGQGLQFLFEYFSETQRNKGNFPGRFSGRQFSNSRSEMNVSTLELGDSALYLCASSVDRGGEGYTFGSGTRLTVV.